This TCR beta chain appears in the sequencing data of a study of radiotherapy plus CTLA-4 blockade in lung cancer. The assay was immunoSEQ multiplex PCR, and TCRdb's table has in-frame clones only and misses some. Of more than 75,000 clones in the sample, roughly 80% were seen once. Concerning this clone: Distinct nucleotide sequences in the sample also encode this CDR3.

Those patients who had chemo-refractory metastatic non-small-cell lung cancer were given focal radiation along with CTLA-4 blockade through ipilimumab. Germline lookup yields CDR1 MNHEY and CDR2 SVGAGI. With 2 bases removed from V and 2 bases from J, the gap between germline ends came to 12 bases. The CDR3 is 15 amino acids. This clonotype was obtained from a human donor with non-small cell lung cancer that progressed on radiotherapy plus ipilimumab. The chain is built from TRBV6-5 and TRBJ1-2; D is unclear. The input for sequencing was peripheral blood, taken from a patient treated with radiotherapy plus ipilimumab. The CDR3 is CASSYGQTSNYGYTF. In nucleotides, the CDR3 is TGTGCCAGCAGTTACGGGCAGACCAGCAACTATGGCTACACCTTC.